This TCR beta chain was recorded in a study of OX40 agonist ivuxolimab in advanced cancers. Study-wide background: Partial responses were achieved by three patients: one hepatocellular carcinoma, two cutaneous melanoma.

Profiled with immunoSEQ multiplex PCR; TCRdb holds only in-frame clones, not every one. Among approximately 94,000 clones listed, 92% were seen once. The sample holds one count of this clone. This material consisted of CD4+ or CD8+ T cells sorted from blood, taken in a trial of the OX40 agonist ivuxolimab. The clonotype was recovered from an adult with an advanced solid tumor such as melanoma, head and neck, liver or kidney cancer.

CDR3 in DNA: TGTGCCAGCAGCCACCTCCTCGTGCTAGCGGGGGACTCCTACGAGCAGTACTTC. It specifies CASSHLLVLAGDSYEQYF. The chain joins TRBV11-2 to TRBJ2-7; 10 nucleotides match TRBD2. Germline CDR1 and CDR2: SGHAT and FQNNGV. J was trimmed by 0 bases and V by 5 bases; bases with no gene match: 13. This CDR3 has 18 amino acids.